Reported below is one TCR beta chain. What it binds is unknown. It was RNA transcripts that yielded the amplified TCR beta CDR3 regions. When the TCR CDR3 underwent first-round RT-PCR, the HTBI primer set was used. Each CDR3 protein is one row after TCRdb ran MiXCR on the multiplex PCR reads. The sample lists 490,000 or so distinct CDR3 sequences, around 15% occurring once. The data belong to a study of T cells in Graves' hyperthyroidism and ophthalmopathy. V lost 4 bases and J lost 6; bases outside the gene matches: 6. Germline V CDR1 and CDR2: ENHRY, SYGVKD. This CDR3 region has 16 residues. Study observations and caveats: Blood also contained most expanded thyroid clonotypes above 0.001.

Sequences were obtained from blood. The clonotype comes from a woman in her twenties or thirties with Graves' ophthalmopathy. J is TRBJ2-2 and V is TRBV10-3; TRBD2 matches at 12 bases. As DNA, the CDR3 is TGTGCCATCAGTGGGACTAGCGGGAAAGGTGCCGGGGAGCTGTTTTTT. This sequence encodes CAISGTSGKGAGELFF.